Listed here are 27 T cell receptor beta chains from one sample, sequenced in a study of T cells in Graves' hyperthyroidism and ophthalmopathy. Researchers took RNA transcripts and amplified the TCR beta CDR3 regions from them. HTBI primers were employed in a first-round RT-PCR of the TCR CDR3. TCRdb reanalysed the multiplex PCR reads using MiXCR and keeps one entry per CDR3 protein. The data contain a few hundred thousand distinct CDR3 sequences, around 15% of them singletons. The specimen was blood. These receptors were taken from a woman aged 40 to 49 with Graves' ophthalmopathy.

This clonotype was detected only a few times. The CDR3 protein is CAAQGRKNTEAFF. The CDR3 nucleotides are TGTGCCGCACAGGGGAGAAAGAACACTGAAGCTTTCTTT. This chain connects TRBV19 to TRBJ1-1; 7 nucleotides align to TRBD1. The germline V gene encodes CDR1 LNHDA and CDR2 SQIVND (reference sequence). The junction had 7 bases not matched to a gene; V was cut back by 11 bases and J by 1 base. The CDR3 spans 13 residues.

This clonotype was detected many times. This chain uses TRBV5-5 with TRBJ1-2; no clear D. The germline CDR1 and CDR2 sequences are SGHKS and YYEKEE (reference sequence). CDR3 size: 13 residues. V gave up 2 bases and J gave up 1 base, with 6 bases separating them. The CDR3 spells CASSFMDNYGYTF. The DNA of the CDR3 is TGTGCCAGCAGCTTCATGGATAACTATGGCTACACCTTC. The whole variable domain, remainder taken from reference TRBV5-5 and TRBJ1-2, is DAGVTQSPTHLIKTRGQQVTLRCSPISGHKSVSWYQQVLGQGPQFIFQYYEKEERGRGNFPDRFSARQFPNYSSELNVNALLLGDSALYLCASSFMDNYGYTFGSGTRLTVV.

At least ten counts were recorded for this clonotype. J is TRBJ2-5 and V is TRBV28; a weak D match, TRBD2 (5 bases). The germline gives CDR1 MDHEN, CDR2 SYDVKM. V lost 3 bases and J lost 4, with 18 bases in between. The CDR3 extends over 16 amino acids. The CDR3 DNA reads TGTGCCAGCAGTTTCTTCAGCGGAACCCTAGGAGAGACCCAGTACTTC. Amino acids: CASSFFSGTLGETQYF.

The chain has TRBV29-1 and TRBJ2-3, with D possibly being TRBD1 (8 bases). Between the trimmed V and J ends, which lost 2 bases and 5 bases, there was a span of 14 bases. Per germline, CDR1 SQVTM and CDR2 ANQGSEA. The CDR3 loop spans 14 amino acids. The CDR3 sequence: CSVETYRGGDTQYF. CDR3 in DNA: TGCAGCGTTGAAACGTACAGGGGGGGAGATACGCAGTATTTT.

This clonotype turned up a few times. The chain recombines TRBV7-9 with TRBJ2-7, with TRBD1 as a possible D gene (6 bases). V dropped 4 bases and J dropped 0 bases, with 13 bases sitting between them. This CDR3 is built from 15 residues. Per the germline V gene, CDR1 is SEHNR and CDR2 is FQNEAQ (reference sequence). The CDR3 nucleotides read TGTGCCAGCAGCTCCACACAGGGAATCTCCTACGAGCAGTACTTC. Amino acids: CASSSTQGISYEQYF.

The chain carries TRBV19 and TRBJ1-5; no firm D call. Looked up from germline, CDR1 is LNHDA and CDR2 is SQIVND (reference sequence). Trimming stripped 7 bases from V and 3 bases from J, with 13 bases between. CDR3 length: 14 amino acids. The CDR3 nucleotides are TGTGCCAGTAAAGCCTTGGCAGACAATCAGCCCCAGCATTTT. This codes for CASKALADNQPQHF.

This clonotype has a count of ten or more. The chain employs TRBV28 and TRBJ2-7; no firm D call. V dropped 7 bases and J dropped 3 bases, with 10 bases sitting between them. Germline V gene lookup returns CDR1 MDHEN and CDR2 SYDVKM. The CDR3 has 12 amino acids. CDR3 loop: CASMGRHYEQYF. For the CDR3, the DNA is TGTGCCAGCATGGGCAGGCACTACGAGCAGTACTTC.

The rearrangement joins TRBV7-2 to TRBJ2-2; 8 bases fit TRBD2. Per germline, CDR1 SGHTA and CDR2 FQGNSA. The CDR3 has 15 residues. J was trimmed by 4 bases and V by 1 base; bases with no gene match: 2. CDR3 DNA: TGTGCCAGCAGCTTAGTCGGGAGGGTCACCGGGGAGCTGTTTTTT. Residues: CASSLVGRVTGELFF.

J is TRBJ2-1 and V is TRBV16; 9 bases fit TRBD2. Per the germline V gene, CDR1 is KGHSY and CDR2 is FQNENV. V lost 0 bases and J lost 7; bases outside the gene matches: 1. This CDR3 has 14 residues. CDR3 in DNA: TGTGCCAGCAGCCAATCAACTAGCGGGAATGAGCAGTTCTTC. This encodes CASSQSTSGNEQFF.

The chain carries TRBV13 and TRBJ1-1; the D gene is possibly TRBD1 (5 bases). Looked up from germline, CDR1 is PRHDT and CDR2 is FYEKMQ (reference sequence). Trimming stripped 5 bases from V and 1 base from J, with 14 bases between. The CDR3 is 15 amino acids. The CDR3: CASSDTGDRNTEAFF. CDR3 sequence (DNA): TGTGCCAGCAGCGACACAGGAGATAGGAACACTGAAGCTTTCTTT.

In this sample, this clonotype turned up many times. The rearrangement joins TRBV27 to TRBJ1-4; TRBD1 aligns across 7 bases. Germline V gene sequence: CDR1 MNHEY, CDR2 SMNVEV (reference sequence). Losses at the gene ends were 6 bases for V and 7 bases for J; bases not matched to a gene: 5. This CDR3 region has 13 residues. The CDR3 loop reads CASRNRGFEKLFF. The CDR3 DNA reads TGTGCCAGCAGAAACAGGGGCTTTGAAAAACTGTTTTTT.

This clonotype was found many times. The chain joins TRBV9 to TRBJ1-4; unclear D gene. CDR1 and CDR2 from the germline V gene are SGDLS and YYNGEE. CDR3 length: 14 residues. The ends were cut back, 3 bases at V and 0 bases at J, with 6 bases in the middle. The CDR3 loop reads CASSDSATNEKLFF. The DNA for the CDR3 is TGTGCCAGCAGCGACAGTGCAACTAATGAAAAACTGTTTTTT.

Only a few counts were recorded for this clonotype. The chain employs TRBV20-1 and TRBJ1-4, with 7 bases aligning to TRBD1. Germline V CDR1 and CDR2: DFQATT, SNEGSKA (reference sequence). Unmatched junction bases numbered 5, after V lost 5 bases and J lost 8 bases. CDR3 size: 12 residues. The CDR3 nucleotides read TGCAGTGCTCTACAGGGGACGGAAAAACTGTTTTTT. It codes for CSALQGTEKLFF.

V is TRBV19 and J is TRBJ2-3; D assignment may be TRBD1 or TRBD2 (5 bases each). The CDR3 extends over 13 amino acids. The V end was cut by 9 bases, the J end by 0 bases, with 10 bases between. Germline V gene sequence: CDR1 LNHDA, CDR2 SQIVND (reference sequence). The CDR3 bases are TGTGCCAGCGGGACCACTAGCACAGATACGCAGTATTTT. Protein: CASGTTSTDTQYF.

This clonotype showed up many times. This chain connects TRBV11-1 to TRBJ2-2; D gene ambiguous. CDR3 length equals 12 residues. Trimming left V 4 bases short and J 11 bases short, with 11 bases between. Per the germline V gene, CDR1 is SGHAT and CDR2 is FQDESV (reference sequence). DNA for the CDR3: TGTGCCAGCAGCTCCGACCTAAGTGAGCTGTTTTTT. It specifies CASSSDLSELFF.

This clonotype was counted ten times or more. The chain is built from TRBV5-5 and TRBJ2-5; a possible D gene is TRBD1 (6 bases). This CDR3 is 16 amino acids long. V was shortened by 1 base and J by 3 bases, with 16 bases between the two germline ends. The germline gives CDR1 SGHKS, CDR2 YYEKEE (reference sequence). DNA of the CDR3: TGTGCCAGCAGCTTGTTAACCGCAGGGGCCAAAGAGACCCAGTACTTC. This codes for CASSLLTAGAKETQYF.

This clonotype was counted ten times or more. The J gene is TRBJ2-2, the V gene TRBV13; TRBD1 matches 8 bases. CDR1 is PRHDT and CDR2 is FYEKMQ in the germline V gene (reference sequence). V shed 5 bases and J 5 bases; nucleotides not matched to a gene: 7. The CDR3 has 15 residues. CDR3 nucleotides: TGTGCCAGCAGCCCCCGGACAGGGTCAACCGGGGAGCTGTTTTTT. It specifies CASSPRTGSTGELFF.

A word on this clonotype: A much larger clone lies one base from this, so it may be a read error. V and J are TRBV11-2 and TRBJ2-1, with 9 bases fitting TRBD2. The V gene end was trimmed by 5 bases and the J gene end by 3 bases; junction bases not matched to a gene: 11. The CDR3 is 17 amino acids. Germline V gene lookup returns CDR1 SGHAT and CDR2 FQNNGV. CDR3 in DNA: TGTGCCAGCAGCCCGAAACAACCAGCGGGGGGCTACAATGAGCAGTTCTTC. Translated: CASSPKQPAGGYNEQFF.

The chain has TRBV28 and TRBJ2-7; the D is unclear. Germline CDR1 reads MDHEN; CDR2 reads SYDVKM. The CDR3 spans 15 residues. V lost 2 bases, J lost 2 bases, and 13 bases lay in between. CDR3: CASSLKGSATYEQYF. The DNA for the CDR3 is TGTGCCAGCAGTTTAAAAGGATCTGCTACCTACGAGCAGTACTTC.

The table lists this clonotype with many counts. The rearrangement uses TRBV12-3 or TRBV12-4 and TRBJ2-5, with 10 positions matching TRBD2. The CDR3 consists of 15 residues. Trimming removed 4 bases from V and 3 bases from J; junction bases left unmatched: 5. CDR3 DNA: TGTGCCAGCAGTTCCTTGGGGACTAGCGAAGAGACCCAGTACTTC. Amino acid sequence: CASSSLGTSEETQYF.

This rearrangement joins TRBV6-1 to TRBJ1-3, with D possibly matching TRBD1 (6 bases). V lost 2 bases to trimming and J lost 8 bases, with 16 bases between them. Germline CDR1 is MNHNS and CDR2 is SASEGT. This CDR3 has 15 amino acids. The CDR3 reads CASSEFSTGSDTIYF. The CDR3 nucleotides read TGTGCCAGCAGTGAATTTTCCACAGGGTCGGACACCATATATTTT.

This clonotype was counted ten times or more. CDR3 sequence: CSAPNSRRGSSYEQYF. DNA of the CDR3: TGCAGTGCCCCCAACAGCCGACGGGGGAGCTCCTACGAGCAGTACTTC. The rearrangement uses TRBV20-1 and TRBJ2-7, with D maybe TRBD2 (6 bases). V lost 6 bases to trimming and J lost 0 bases, with 21 bases between them. The CDR3 has 16 residues. The germline V gene encodes CDR1 DFQATT and CDR2 SNEGSKA (reference sequence).

The chain links TRBV6-6 to TRBJ2-2; no firm D call. Germline V gene data show CDR1 as MNHNY and CDR2 as SVGAGI (reference sequence). CDR3 length: 14 amino acids. V was cut by 0 bases and J by 12 bases, with 14 bases left in between. The CDR3 region has the DNA TGTGCCAGCAGTTACTCAAACTCGAGAGGCAAGCTGTTTTTT. Translating gives CASSYSNSRGKLFF.

This clonotype was observed a few times. V and J are TRBV6-1 and TRBJ2-5; D possibly corresponds to TRBD1 (5 bases). The CDR3 length is 13 residues. Germline-derived CDR1 and CDR2 are MNHNS and SASEGT. V was cut by 2 bases and J by 5 bases, with 9 bases left in between. The CDR3 here is CASSEPDTETQYF. The CDR3, as DNA: TGTGCCAGCAGTGAACCGGACACGGAGACCCAGTACTTC.

The J gene is TRBJ1-2, the V gene TRBV27, with a tentative D call TRBD1 (6 bases). The CDR3 loop spans 14 amino acids. Trimming shortened V by 10 bases and J by 6 bases, and 21 bases separated the two germline ends. Germline CDR1 is MNHEY and CDR2 is SMNVEV (reference sequence). The CDR3 spells CATSRTGAWDGYTF. The CDR3, as DNA: TGTGCCACCAGCAGGACGGGGGCCTGGGATGGCTACACCTTC.

This clonotype was counted a few times. The chain links TRBV4-2 to TRBJ1-1; maybe TRBD1 (5 bases). Germline CDR1 reads LGHNA; CDR2 reads YNFKEQ. The CDR3 is 13 amino acids. The ends were cut back, 0 bases at V and 8 bases at J, with 10 bases in the middle. The CDR3 sequence: CASSQDRDLEAFF. The CDR3, as DNA: TGTGCCAGCAGCCAAGATAGGGACTTGGAAGCTTTCTTT.

The chain has TRBV18 and TRBJ2-3; D is tentatively TRBD1 or TRBD2 (5 bases each). Trimming removed 6 bases from V and 10 bases from J, with 26 bases in between. The CDR3 runs 16 residues. Germline loops: CDR1 KGHSH, CDR2 LQKENI. This chain's CDR3 is CASSQRQGRALGAQYF. Here the CDR3 DNA reads TGTGCCAGCTCCCAACGCCAGGGCAGGGCCCTCGGGGCGCAGTATTTT.